This T cell receptor beta chain came from a study of T cell responses to AZD1222 COVID-19 vaccine. Clones were read by immunoSEQ multiplex PCR, and TCRdb kept only the in-frame ones, dropping some. This sample has 110,000 or so clones, with about 81% found just once. Trimming took off 5 bases at V and 5 bases at J, with 28 bases between the two ends. The CDR3 contains 18 residues. Germline CDR1 and CDR2: SNHLY and FYNNEI. On this clone: The antigen is undetermined.

General study findings and limits: Along spike, vaccine-associated CD4 TCRs were found throughout, with dominance at 160-218 and 743-854. Spike-specific TCR breadth and depth went up after people got two AZD1222 doses.

The TCR originated in an adult in good health. J is TRBJ2-7 and V is TRBV2; D is possibly TRBD1 or TRBD2 (6 bases each). Material: peripheral blood, obtained on day 0 of AZD1222 vaccination. DNA for the CDR3: TGTGCCAGCAGTAGTGGATATCGGGGGCTTAAGTTTCCGGACGAGCAGTACTTC. Amino acids: CASSSGYRGLKFPDEQYF. Looking up the rest from reference TRBV2 and TRBJ2-7 gives the full variable domain: EPEVTQTPSHQVTQMGQEVILRCVPISNHLYFYWYRQILGQKVEFLVSFYNNEISEKSEIFDDQFSVERPDGSNFTLKIRSTKLEDSAMYFCASSSGYRGLKFPDEQYFGPGTRLTVT.